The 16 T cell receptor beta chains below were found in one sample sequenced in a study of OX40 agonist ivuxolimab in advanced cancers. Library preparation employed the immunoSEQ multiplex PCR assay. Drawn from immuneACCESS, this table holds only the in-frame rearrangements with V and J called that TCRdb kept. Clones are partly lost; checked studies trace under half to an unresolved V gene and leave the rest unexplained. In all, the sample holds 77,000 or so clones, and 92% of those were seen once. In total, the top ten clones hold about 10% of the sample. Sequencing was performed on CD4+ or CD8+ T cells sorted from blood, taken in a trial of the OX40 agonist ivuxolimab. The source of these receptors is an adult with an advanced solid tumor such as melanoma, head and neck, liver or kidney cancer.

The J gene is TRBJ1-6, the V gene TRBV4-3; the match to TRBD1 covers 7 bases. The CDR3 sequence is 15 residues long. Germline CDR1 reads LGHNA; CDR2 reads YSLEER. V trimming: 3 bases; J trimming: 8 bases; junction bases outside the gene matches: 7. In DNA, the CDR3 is TGCGCCAGCAGCCAGACAGGGAGTTCCGATTCACCCCTCCACTTT. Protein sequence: CASSQTGSSDSPLHF.

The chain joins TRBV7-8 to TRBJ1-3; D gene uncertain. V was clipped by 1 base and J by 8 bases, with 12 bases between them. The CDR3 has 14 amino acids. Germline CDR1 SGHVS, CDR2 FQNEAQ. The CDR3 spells CASSLGPRGDTIYF. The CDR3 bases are TGTGCCAGCAGCTTAGGCCCTAGAGGAGACACCATATATTTT.

The CDR3, as DNA: TGTGCCAGTAGTATCGGGACAGGGGCTAATGAAAAACTGTTTTTT. It translates to CASSIGTGANEKLFF. The rearrangement uses TRBV19 and TRBJ1-4; 10 positions match TRBD1. Germline V gene lookup returns CDR1 LNHDA and CDR2 SQIVND (reference sequence). V lost 3 bases, J lost 3 bases, and 1 base stayed unmatched. This CDR3 is 15 amino acids long.

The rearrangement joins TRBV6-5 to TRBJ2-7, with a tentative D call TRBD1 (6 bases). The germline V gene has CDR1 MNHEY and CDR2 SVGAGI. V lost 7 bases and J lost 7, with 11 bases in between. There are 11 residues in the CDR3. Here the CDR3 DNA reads TGTGCCAGCACTGGTAGGGGGGAGCAGTACTTC. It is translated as CASTGRGEQYF.

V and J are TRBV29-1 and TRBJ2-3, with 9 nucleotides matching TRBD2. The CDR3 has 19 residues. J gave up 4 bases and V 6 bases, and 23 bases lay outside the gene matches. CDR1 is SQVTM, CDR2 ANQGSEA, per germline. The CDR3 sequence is CSVLWSIQLTSGSPDTQYF. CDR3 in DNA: TGCAGCGTGCTCTGGAGTATCCAATTGACTAGCGGTTCTCCAGATACGCAGTATTTT.

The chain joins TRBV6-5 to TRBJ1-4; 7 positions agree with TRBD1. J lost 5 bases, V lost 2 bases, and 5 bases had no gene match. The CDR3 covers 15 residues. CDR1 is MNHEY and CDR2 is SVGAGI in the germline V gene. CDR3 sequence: CASSYGTEDNEKLFF. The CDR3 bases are TGTGCCAGCAGTTACGGGACAGAAGACAATGAAAAACTGTTTTTT.

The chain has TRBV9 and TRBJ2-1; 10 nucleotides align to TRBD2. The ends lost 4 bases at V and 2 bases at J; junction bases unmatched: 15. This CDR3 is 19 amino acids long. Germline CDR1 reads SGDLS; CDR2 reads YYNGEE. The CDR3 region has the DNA TGTGCCAGCAGCCCAGAGGTCGTGGCTAGCGGGGGCACCTACAATGAGCAGTTCTTC. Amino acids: CASSPEVVASGGTYNEQFF.

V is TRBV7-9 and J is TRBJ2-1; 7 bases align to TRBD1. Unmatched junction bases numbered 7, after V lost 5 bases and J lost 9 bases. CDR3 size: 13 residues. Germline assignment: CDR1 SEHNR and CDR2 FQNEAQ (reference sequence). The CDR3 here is CASSPKGAGEQFF. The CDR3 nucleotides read TGTGCCAGCAGCCCCAAGGGGGCAGGTGAGCAGTTCTTC.

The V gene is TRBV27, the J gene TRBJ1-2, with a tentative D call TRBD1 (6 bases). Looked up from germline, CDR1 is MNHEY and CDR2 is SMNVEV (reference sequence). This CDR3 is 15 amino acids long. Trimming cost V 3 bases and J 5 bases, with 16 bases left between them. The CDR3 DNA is TGTGCCAGCAGTTTGGGATTGGGGGGGGCTTATGGCTACACCTTC. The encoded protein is CASSLGLGGAYGYTF.

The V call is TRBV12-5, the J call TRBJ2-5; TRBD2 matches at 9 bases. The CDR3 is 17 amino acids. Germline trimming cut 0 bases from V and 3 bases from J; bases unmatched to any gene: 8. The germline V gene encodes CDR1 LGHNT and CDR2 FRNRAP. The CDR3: CASGLVLERGDKETQYF. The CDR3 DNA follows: TGTGCTAGTGGTTTGGTACTGGAGCGGGGGGACAAAGAGACCCAGTACTTC.

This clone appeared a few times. As DNA, the CDR3 is TGTGCCAGCAGCTACGGGACAGGCTTATCCTACTACGAGCAGTACTTC. Its translation is CASSYGTGLSYYEQYF. This rearrangement joins TRBV5-4 to TRBJ2-7, with 8 bases identical to TRBD1. Germline lookup yields CDR1 SGHNT and CDR2 YYREEE (reference sequence). The ends lost 3 bases at V and 3 bases at J; junction bases unmatched: 11. The CDR3 consists of 16 residues.

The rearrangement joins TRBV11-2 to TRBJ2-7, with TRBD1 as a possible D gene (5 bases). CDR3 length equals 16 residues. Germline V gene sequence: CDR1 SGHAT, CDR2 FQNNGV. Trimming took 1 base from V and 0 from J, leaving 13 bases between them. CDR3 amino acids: CASSLALQVSSYEQYF. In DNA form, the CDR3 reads TGTGCCAGCAGCTTAGCCTTACAGGTGAGCTCCTACGAGCAGTACTTC. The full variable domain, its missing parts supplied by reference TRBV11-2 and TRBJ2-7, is EAGVAQSPRYKIIEKRQSVAFWCNPISGHATLYWYQQILGQGPKLLIQFQNNGVVDDSQLPKDRFSAERLKGVDSTLKIQPAKLEDSAVYLCASSLALQVSSYEQYFGPGTRLTVT.

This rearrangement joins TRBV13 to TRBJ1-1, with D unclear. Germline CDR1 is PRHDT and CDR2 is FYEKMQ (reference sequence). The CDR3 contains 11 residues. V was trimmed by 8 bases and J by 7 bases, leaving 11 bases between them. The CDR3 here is CASSPGFEAFF. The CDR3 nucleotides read TGTGCCAGCTCCCCGGGGTTTGAAGCTTTCTTT.

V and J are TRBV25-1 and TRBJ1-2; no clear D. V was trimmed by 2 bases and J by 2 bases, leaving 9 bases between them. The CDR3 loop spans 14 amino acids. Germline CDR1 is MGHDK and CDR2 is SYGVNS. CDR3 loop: CASSERVWNYGYTF. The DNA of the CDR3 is TGTGCCAGCAGTGAACGGGTCTGGAACTATGGCTACACCTTC.

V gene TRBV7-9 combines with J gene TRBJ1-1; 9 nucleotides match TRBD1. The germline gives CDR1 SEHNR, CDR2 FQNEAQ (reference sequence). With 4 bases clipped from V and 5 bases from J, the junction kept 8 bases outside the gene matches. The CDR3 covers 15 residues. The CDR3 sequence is CASSSWDREETEAFF. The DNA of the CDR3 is TGTGCCAGCAGCTCGTGGGACAGGGAGGAGACTGAAGCTTTCTTT.

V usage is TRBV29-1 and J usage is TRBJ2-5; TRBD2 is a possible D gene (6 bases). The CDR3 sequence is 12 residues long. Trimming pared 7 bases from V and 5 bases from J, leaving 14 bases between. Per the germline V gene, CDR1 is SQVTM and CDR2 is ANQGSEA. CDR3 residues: CSGGWGEETQYF. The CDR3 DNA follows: TGCAGCGGGGGATGGGGGGAGGAGACCCAGTACTTC.